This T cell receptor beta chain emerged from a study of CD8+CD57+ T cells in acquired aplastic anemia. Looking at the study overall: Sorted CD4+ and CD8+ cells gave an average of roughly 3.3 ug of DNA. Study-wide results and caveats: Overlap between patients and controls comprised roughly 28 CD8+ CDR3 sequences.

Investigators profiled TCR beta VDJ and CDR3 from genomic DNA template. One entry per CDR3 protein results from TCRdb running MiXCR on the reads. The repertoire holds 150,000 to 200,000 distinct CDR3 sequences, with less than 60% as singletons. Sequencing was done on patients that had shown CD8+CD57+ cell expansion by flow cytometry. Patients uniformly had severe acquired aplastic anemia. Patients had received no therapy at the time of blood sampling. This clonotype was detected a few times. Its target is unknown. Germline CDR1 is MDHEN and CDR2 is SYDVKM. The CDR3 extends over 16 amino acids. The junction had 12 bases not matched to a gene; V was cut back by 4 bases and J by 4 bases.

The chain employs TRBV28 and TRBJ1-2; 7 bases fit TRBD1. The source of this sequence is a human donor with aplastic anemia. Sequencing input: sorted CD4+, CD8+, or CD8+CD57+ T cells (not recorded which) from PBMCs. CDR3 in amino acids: CASSSGTERVAYGYTF. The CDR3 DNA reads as TGTGCCAGCAGTTCCGGGACAGAACGTGTGGCCTATGGCTACACCTTC.